These 31 T cell receptor beta chains came from one sample sequenced in a study of blood T cell repertoires in COVID-19. The table came from immunoSEQ multiplex PCR; TCRdb's copy has only in-frame clones and leaves some out. The sample consists of 30,000 to 45,000 clones, roughly 90% of them appearing once. Sequencing was carried out using peripheral blood. The receptors originated from a man aged 65 to 85 with acute or convalescent COVID-19.

The gene calls are TRBV15 and TRBJ2-3; a weak D match, TRBD2 (6 bases). V lost 0 bases and J 2 bases, leaving 12 bases between the germline ends. Per germline, CDR1 LNHNV and CDR2 YYDKDF (reference sequence). CDR3 length: 16 residues. This CDR3 is CATSRDLAGNTDTQYF. CDR3 nucleotide sequence: TGTGCCACCAGCAGAGATCTCGCGGGGAACACAGATACGCAGTATTTT.

The chain is built from TRBV19 and TRBJ2-5, with 9 nucleotides matching TRBD1. This CDR3 is built from 15 residues. The germline gives CDR1 LNHDA, CDR2 SQIVND (reference sequence). The J segment lost 5 bases and the V segment lost 6 bases, leaving 10 bases of the junction unmatched. The CDR3 region has the DNA TGTGCCAGTAGCAGCTACGACAGGGGGGGGGAGACCCAGTACTTC. This gives the protein CASSSYDRGGETQYF.

The chain combines TRBV12-5 with TRBJ1-2, with D possibly being TRBD1 (6 bases). V was trimmed by 4 bases and J by 3 bases, leaving 12 bases between them. CDR3 size: 14 residues. CDR1 and CDR2 from the germline V gene are LGHNT and FRNRAP. The CDR3 spells CASGSGVIDYGYTF. The CDR3 coding sequence is TGTGCTAGTGGTTCAGGGGTCATAGACTATGGCTACACCTTC.

The chain combines TRBV7-2 with TRBJ1-4; TRBD1 matches 7 bases. The V segment lost 2 bases and the J segment 6 bases; nucleotides outside the gene matches: 3. CDR1 SGHTA and CDR2 FQGNSA come from the germline V gene. The CDR3 covers 14 residues. In DNA form, the CDR3 reads TGTGCCAGCAGCTTAAGACAGGGAGATGAAAAACTGTTTTTT. Protein product: CASSLRQGDEKLFF. Together with reference TRBV7-2 and TRBJ1-4, the CDR3 gives the full variable domain: GAGVSQSPSNKVTEKGKDVELRCDPISGHTALYWYRQSLGQGLEFLIYFQGNSAPDKSGLPSDRFSAERTGGSVSTLTIQRTQQEDSAVYLCASSLRQGDEKLFFGSGTQLSVL.

The chain couples TRBV4-3 to TRBJ2-7; D unresolved. Looked up from germline, CDR1 is LGHNA and CDR2 is YSLEER. The germline V and J ends were trimmed by 0 bases and 1 base, with 4 bases remaining between them. The CDR3 spans 13 residues. The CDR3 spells CASSQDSSYEQYF. The CDR3 DNA is TGCGCCAGCAGCCAAGACTCTTCCTACGAGCAGTACTTC.

J is TRBJ2-3 and V is TRBV28; D is unresolved. CDR1 and CDR2 from the germline V gene are MDHEN and SYDVKM. V was clipped by 3 bases and J by 1 base, with 8 bases between them. CDR3 length: 14 residues. The CDR3 loop is CASSFPQGTDTQYF. CDR3 coding DNA: TGTGCCAGCAGTTTTCCGCAGGGCACAGATACGCAGTATTTT. The entire variable domain, with the rest obtained from reference TRBV28 and TRBJ2-3, is as follows: DVKVTQSSRYLVKRTGEKVFLECVQDMDHENMFWYRQDPGLGLRLIYFSYDVKMKEKGDIPEGYSVSREKKERFSLILESASTNQTSMYLCASSFPQGTDTQYFGPGTRLTVL.

The chain recombines TRBV19 with TRBJ1-2, with D perhaps TRBD1 (6 bases). This CDR3 contains 14 residues. Germline lookup yields CDR1 LNHDA and CDR2 SQIVND (reference sequence). V lost 5 bases and J 4 bases, leaving 14 bases between the germline ends. The CDR3 nucleotides are TGTGCCAGTAGTGTACAGGGTAGGCGCTATGGCTACACCTTC. Translating it yields CASSVQGRRYGYTF. Looking up the rest from reference TRBV19 and TRBJ1-2 gives the full variable domain: DGGITQSPKYLFRKEGQNVTLSCEQNLNHDAMYWYRQDPGQGLRLIYYSQIVNDFQKGDIAEGYSVSREKKESFPLTVTSAQKNPTAFYLCASSVQGRRYGYTFGSGTRLTVV.

This chain uses TRBV7-3 with TRBJ2-5; D not certain. The CDR3 has 12 residues. Trimming took 1 base from V and 4 from J, leaving 4 bases between them. Germline V gene data show CDR1 as SGHTA and CDR2 as FQGTGA. CDR3 loop: CASSLNRETQYF. CDR3 nucleotide sequence: TGTGCCAGCAGCTTAAATCGAGAGACCCAGTACTTC. The full variable domain, completed using reference TRBV7-3 and TRBJ2-5, is GAGVSQTPSNKVTEKGKYVELRCDPISGHTALYWYRQSLGQGPEFLIYFQGTGAADDSGLPNDRFFAVRPEGSVSTLKIQRTERGDSAVYLCASSLNRETQYFGPGTRLLVL.

The gene calls are TRBV7-2 and TRBJ2-5; 10 bases align to TRBD1. The CDR3 runs 15 residues. Germline V gives CDR1 SGHTA, CDR2 FQGNSA. V shed 5 bases, J shed 3 bases, and the junction held 6 bases outside the gene matches. CDR3 protein: CASSPRTGGKETQYF. CDR3 nucleotides: TGTGCCAGCAGCCCTCGGACAGGGGGGAAAGAGACCCAGTACTTC.

This chain links TRBV5-4 with TRBJ1-1, with 7 bases aligning to TRBD1. V lost 4 bases, J lost 5 bases, and 5 bases stayed unmatched. The CDR3 is made up of 13 amino acids. CDR1 is SGHNT, CDR2 YYREEE, per germline (reference sequence). CDR3 sequence: CASSEQGITEAFF. CDR3 nucleotide sequence: TGTGCCAGCAGCGAACAGGGGATTACTGAAGCTTTCTTT.

The rearrangement joins TRBV19 to TRBJ2-2, with unresolved D. Per germline, CDR1 LNHDA and CDR2 SQIVND (reference sequence). V lost 4 bases to trimming and J lost 3 bases, with 12 bases between them. The CDR3 runs to 15 residues. The CDR3 sequence: CASSTHDKDTGELFF. The CDR3 DNA reads TGTGCCAGTAGTACACATGACAAGGACACCGGGGAGCTGTTTTTT.

This chain joins TRBV7-9 and TRBJ1-4, with TRBD1 identical over 9 bases. The CDR3 consists of 17 residues. Germline values: CDR1 SEHNR, CDR2 FQNEAQ (reference sequence). Trimming took 5 bases from V and 4 from J; bases not matched to a gene: 11. CDR3 protein: CASSIVRGQGLNEKLFF. The DNA for the CDR3 is TGTGCCAGCAGCATAGTCAGGGGACAGGGCCTTAATGAAAAACTGTTTTTT. Variable domain in full (rest from reference TRBV7-9 and TRBJ1-4): DTGVSQNPRHKITKRGQNVTFRCDPISEHNRLYWYRQTLGQGPEFLTYFQNEAQLEKSRLLSDRFSAERPKGSFSTLEIQRTEQGDSAMYLCASSIVRGQGLNEKLFFGSGTQLSVL.

The V call is TRBV4-2, the J call TRBJ2-4; a weak D match, TRBD1 (5 bases). CDR3 length equals 17 residues. Germline CDR1 is LGHNA and CDR2 is YNFKEQ. Trimming removed 1 base at V and 6 bases at J, with 19 bases between. CDR3 residues: CASSQVEVQVTGNIQYF. DNA of the CDR3: TGTGCCAGCAGCCAAGTTGAGGTACAGGTAACGGGAAACATTCAGTACTTC.

This chain links TRBV6-2 or TRBV6-3 with TRBJ2-2; 12 positions match TRBD2. In germline, CDR1 is MNHEY, CDR2 SVGEGT. This CDR3 spans 18 amino acids. V lost 5 bases and J lost 3; bases outside the gene matches: 10. The CDR3 DNA reads TGTGCCAGCAGTCCCCTTCTCCTAGCGGGAGGGGACACCGGGGAGCTGTTTTTT. Protein: CASSPLLLAGGDTGELFF.

This clone has only one observation. This chain connects TRBV28 to TRBJ2-1; 11 nucleotides agree with TRBD1. The CDR3 is 19 amino acids. J gave up 0 bases and V 7 bases, and 14 bases lay outside the gene matches. Germline V gives CDR1 MDHEN, CDR2 SYDVKM. CDR3 amino acids: CASNKNRDRGSTSYNEQFF. The CDR3 nucleotides read TGTGCCAGCAACAAGAACCGGGACAGGGGGTCTACCTCCTACAATGAGCAGTTCTTC.

The J gene is TRBJ1-1, the V gene TRBV6-5; D is uncertain. Germline CDR1 reads MNHEY; CDR2 reads SVGAGI. V was pared by 5 bases and J by 6 bases, with 16 bases between. The CDR3 spans 14 residues. The DNA for the CDR3 is TGTGCCAGCAGTCTCCGCGTCACGACTGCTGAAGCTTTCTTT. Translated: CASSLRVTTAEAFF.

The CDR3 loop reads CASSIAPGQGAYEQYF. The CDR3 DNA is TGTGCCAGTAGTATAGCCCCGGGACAGGGTGCCTACGAGCAGTACTTC. The V and J genes are TRBV19 and TRBJ2-7, with 9 bases aligning to TRBD1. The germline V gene has CDR1 LNHDA and CDR2 SQIVND (reference sequence). The CDR3 length is 16 residues. The ends lost 1 base at V and 2 bases at J; junction bases unmatched: 6.

This clone was recorded only once. This chain joins TRBV7-2 and TRBJ1-5; D remains unclear. Trimming took off 2 bases at V and 1 base at J, with 9 bases between the two ends. Germline lookup yields CDR1 SGHTA and CDR2 FQGNSA. The CDR3 has 15 residues. CDR3 nucleotides: TGTGCCAGCAGCTTACCGGGAGTGAGCAATCAGCCCCAGCATTTT. Protein product: CASSLPGVSNQPQHF.

The chain links TRBV9 to TRBJ1-1, with D maybe TRBD1 (6 bases). V was trimmed by 3 bases and J by 5 bases, leaving 17 bases between them. The germline gives CDR1 SGDLS, CDR2 YYNGEE. The length of the CDR3 is 15 residues. This CDR3 is CASSARGKGVTEAFF. CDR3 nucleotide sequence: TGTGCCAGCAGCGCTCGGGGAAAGGGGGTTACTGAAGCTTTCTTT.

The chain is built from TRBV9 and TRBJ1-1, with TRBD1 identical over 7 bases. CDR1 and CDR2 from the germline V gene are SGDLS and YYNGEE. V dropped 0 bases and J dropped 11; count of bases not matched to a gene: 10. CDR3 length equals 14 residues. The DNA of the CDR3 is TGTGCCAGCAGCGTAGTACAAGCAGGGGGTTTGGCTTTCTTT. Translated: CASSVVQAGGLAFF.

V usage is TRBV7-8 and J usage is TRBJ2-1; D is possibly TRBD2 (5 bases). The germline V and J ends were trimmed by 5 bases and 2 bases, with 10 bases remaining between them. The CDR3 has 14 residues. Germline-derived CDR1 and CDR2 are SGHVS and FQNEAQ. The CDR3 loop reads CASSGSITYNEQFF. The CDR3 bases are TGTGCCAGCAGCGGGAGTATAACCTACAATGAGCAGTTCTTC.

This chain connects TRBV6-2 or TRBV6-3 to TRBJ2-1; unclear D gene. The V end was cut by 2 bases, the J end by 0 bases, with 5 bases between. This CDR3 comprises 14 residues. The germline V gene encodes CDR1 MNHEY and CDR2 SVGEGT. DNA of the CDR3: TGTGCCAGCAGTTACAAGAGCTCCTACAATGAGCAGTTCTTC. Translating it yields CASSYKSSYNEQFF.

This sequence joins TRBV5-6 and TRBJ2-1; D is unresolved. V was cut by 0 bases and J by 4 bases, with 5 bases left in between. Germline loops: CDR1 SGHDT, CDR2 YYEEEE. The CDR3 covers 13 residues. In DNA form, the CDR3 reads TGTGCCAGCAGCTTGGATCTATACAATGAGCAGTTCTTC. Its protein is CASSLDLYNEQFF.

This clone was seen a few times. The chain uses TRBV3-1 (or the pseudogene TRBV3-2) and TRBJ1-4; 7 nucleotides line up with TRBD1. The CDR3 is 15 amino acids. CDR1 and CDR2 (germline): LGHDT, YNNKEL (reference sequence). Losses at the gene ends were 4 bases for V and 4 bases for J; bases not matched to a gene: 6. The CDR3 bases are TGTGCCAGCAGCCCAGACAGGGACAATAATGAAAAACTGTTTTTT. This encodes CASSPDRDNNEKLFF.

By share, this clone ranks as large. V gene TRBV27 combines with J gene TRBJ2-7; 15 bases line up with TRBD2. Losses at the gene ends were 5 bases for V and 4 bases for J; bases not matched to a gene: 6. This CDR3 region has 16 residues. Germline CDR1 MNHEY, CDR2 SMNVEV (reference sequence). DNA for the CDR3: TGTGCCAGCAGTGGCGGGACTAGCGGGAGGAGGTACGAGCAGTACTTC. Protein product: CASSGGTSGRRYEQYF.

The chain joins TRBV7-3 to TRBJ2-1; D perhaps matches TRBD1 (5 bases). Germline-derived CDR1 and CDR2 are SGHTA and FQGTGA. The CDR3 totals 16 residues. The ends were cut back, 1 base at V and 0 bases at J, with 10 bases in the middle. The CDR3 reads CASSLKGASSYNEQFF. In DNA form, the CDR3 reads TGTGCCAGCAGCTTAAAAGGGGCCAGCTCCTACAATGAGCAGTTCTTC.

This clone came up once. This CDR3 reads CATSSDLAGGNTGELFF. CDR3 bases: TGTGCCACCAGCAGCGACCTAGCGGGAGGGAACACCGGGGAGCTGTTTTTT. The chain joins TRBV15 to TRBJ2-2, with TRBD2 matching over 11 bases. The germline CDR1 and CDR2 sequences are LNHNV and YYDKDF (reference sequence). This CDR3 region has 17 residues. The V and J ends lost 3 bases and 1 base, in that order; junction bases with no gene match: 4.

The chain employs TRBV28 and TRBJ1-2, with 10 bases aligning to TRBD1. Germline V lookup: CDR1 MDHEN, CDR2 SYDVKM. V lost 6 bases and J lost 7; bases outside the gene matches: 11. The CDR3 length is 15 residues. CDR3 loop: CASSQRDRGWVGYTF. CDR3 in DNA: TGTGCCAGCAGCCAGAGGGACAGGGGCTGGGTTGGCTACACCTTC.

V and J are TRBV9 and TRBJ1-3; D gene unclear. This CDR3 contains 14 residues. Between the trimmed V and J ends, which lost 5 bases and 0 bases, there was a span of 9 bases. The germline CDR1 and CDR2 sequences are SGDLS and YYNGEE. The CDR3 DNA follows: TGTGCCAGCAGAGCAGGCTCCTCTGGAAACACCATATATTTT. Translating it yields CASRAGSSGNTIYF.

This clone is medium-sized within its sample. The chain links TRBV19 to TRBJ1-2; 7 nucleotides match TRBD1. CDR1 is LNHDA and CDR2 is SQIVND in the germline V gene (reference sequence). This CDR3 contains 18 residues. V lost 4 bases and J lost 4; bases outside the gene matches: 18. Here the CDR3 reads CASSRRDSSTTSPYGYTF. For the CDR3, the DNA is TGTGCCAGTAGTAGACGGGACAGTTCTACCACAAGCCCCTATGGCTACACCTTC.

The V call is TRBV9, the J call TRBJ1-2, with a tentative D call TRBD1 (5 bases). The CDR3 is 16 amino acids. Germline assignment: CDR1 SGDLS and CDR2 YYNGEE. V was clipped by 3 bases and J by 4 bases, with 19 bases between them. CDR3 protein: CASSAPSGDSAYGYTF. The CDR3, as DNA: TGTGCCAGCAGCGCCCCATCAGGAGACAGCGCCTATGGCTACACCTTC.